The sequence of this TCR beta chain was determined in a study of blood T cell repertoires in COVID-19. In the study overall: Some COVID-19 samples were acute and others convalescent; all came from the United States, Italy and Spain. Sources were T cells, B-cell-depleted T cells, or PBMCs; the material itself was cDNA or gDNA.

This clone occurred a few times. V shed 5 bases, J shed 12 bases, and the junction held 10 bases outside the gene matches. The CDR3 is 14 amino acids. CDR1 is SGHTA and CDR2 is FQGTGA in the germline V gene. In the original processing: Estimated nucleated cell counts came from reference gene primer amplification. Repertoires were generated with immunoSEQ multiplex PCR, while TCRdb's copy carries only in-frame clones and drops some. Clone size and the V and J calls come from that table; the DNA yielded D and trimming. The sample carries some 37,000 clones, around nine tenths recorded once. The genes are TRBV7-3 and TRBJ2-1; TRBD2 aligns across 10 bases. Sequenced input: peripheral blood. The receptor comes from a woman aged 70-85 years with acute or convalescent COVID-19. The CDR3 nucleotides read TGTGCCAGCAGCGACCCTAGCGGGAGTACCGGGCAGTTCTTC. Translation: CASSDPSGSTGQFF.